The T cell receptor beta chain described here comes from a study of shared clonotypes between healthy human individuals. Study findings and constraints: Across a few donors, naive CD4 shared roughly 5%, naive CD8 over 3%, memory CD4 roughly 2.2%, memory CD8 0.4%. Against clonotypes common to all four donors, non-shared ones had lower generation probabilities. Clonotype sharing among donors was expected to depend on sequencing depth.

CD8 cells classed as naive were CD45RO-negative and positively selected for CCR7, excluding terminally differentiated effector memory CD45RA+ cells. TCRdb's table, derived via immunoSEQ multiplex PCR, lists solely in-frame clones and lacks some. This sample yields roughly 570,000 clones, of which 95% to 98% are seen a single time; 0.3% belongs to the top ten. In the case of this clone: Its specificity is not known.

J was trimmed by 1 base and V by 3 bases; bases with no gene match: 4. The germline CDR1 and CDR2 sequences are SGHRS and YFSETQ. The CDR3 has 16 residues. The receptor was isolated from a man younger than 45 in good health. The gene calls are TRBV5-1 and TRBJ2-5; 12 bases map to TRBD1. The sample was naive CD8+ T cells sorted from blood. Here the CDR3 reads CASSWDRGRPQETQYF. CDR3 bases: TGCGCCAGCAGCTGGGACAGGGGGCGCCCCCAAGAGACCCAGTACTTC.